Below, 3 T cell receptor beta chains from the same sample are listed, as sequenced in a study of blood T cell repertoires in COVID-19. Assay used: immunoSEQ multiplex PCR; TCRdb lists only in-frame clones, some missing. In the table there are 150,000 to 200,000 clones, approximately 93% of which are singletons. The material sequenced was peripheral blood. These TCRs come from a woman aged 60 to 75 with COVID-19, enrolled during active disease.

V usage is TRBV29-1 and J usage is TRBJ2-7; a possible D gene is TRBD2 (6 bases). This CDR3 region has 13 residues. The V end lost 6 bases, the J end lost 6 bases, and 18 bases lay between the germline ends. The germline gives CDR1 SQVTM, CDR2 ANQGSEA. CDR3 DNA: TGCAGCGTCACTAGGGACTGGAGTTCCGAGCAGTACTTC. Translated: CSVTRDWSSEQYF.

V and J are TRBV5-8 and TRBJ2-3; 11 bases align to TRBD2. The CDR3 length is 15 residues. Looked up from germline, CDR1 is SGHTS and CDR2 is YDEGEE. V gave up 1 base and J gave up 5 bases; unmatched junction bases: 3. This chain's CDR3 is CASSLLAGGQDTQYF. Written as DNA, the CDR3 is TGTGCCAGCAGCTTGCTAGCGGGGGGTCAAGATACGCAGTATTTT.

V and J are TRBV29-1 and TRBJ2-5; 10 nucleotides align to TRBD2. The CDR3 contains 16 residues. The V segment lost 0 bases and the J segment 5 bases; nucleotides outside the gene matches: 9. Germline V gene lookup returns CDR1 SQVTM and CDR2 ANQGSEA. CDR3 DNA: TGCAGCGTTGAAGAAAGTGTTGGGACTAGCGAGGAGACCCAGTACTTC. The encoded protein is CSVEESVGTSEETQYF.